This entry lists 29 T cell receptor beta chains sequenced from one sample in a study of shared clonotypes between healthy human individuals. Using immunoSEQ multiplex PCR, the repertoire was profiled, and TCRdb retains in-frame clones only, with some absent. In the table there are around 2,000,000 clones, over 85% of which are singletons. Naive CD8 isolation took CD45RO-negative cells positively selected for CCR7 and excluded terminally differentiated effector memory CD45RA+ cells. The sample taken for sequencing was naive CD8+ T cells sorted from blood. The receptors originated from a man aged 18-30 years in good health.

This clone came up once. The rearrangement uses TRBV27 and TRBJ1-1; the D is unclear. CDR1 and CDR2 from the germline V gene are MNHEY and SMNVEV (reference sequence). The CDR3 consists of 12 residues. Trimming removed 8 bases from V and 4 bases from J, with 11 bases in between. The CDR3 DNA reads as TGTGCCAGCGGCGCCCCCGGCACTGAAGCTTTCTTT. Protein sequence: CASGAPGTEAFF.

The gene calls are TRBV19 and TRBJ1-3, with D possibly TRBD1 on 5 matching bases. Germline CDR1 reads LNHDA; CDR2 reads SQIVND (reference sequence). The CDR3 spans 15 residues. V lost 2 bases and J lost 4, with 12 bases in between. CDR3 residues: CASSILAGQGNTIYF. CDR3 DNA sequence: TGTGCCAGTAGTATACTGGCAGGGCAAGGAAACACCATATATTTT.

This clone was recorded once. This chain uses TRBV19 with TRBJ2-7; D remains unclear. CDR3 size: 13 residues. The germline CDR1 and CDR2 sequences are LNHDA and SQIVND (reference sequence). Between the trimmed V and J ends, which lost 5 bases and 3 bases, there was a span of 11 bases. This CDR3 is CASSASDLYEQYF. CDR3 bases: TGTGCCAGTAGTGCTTCGGACCTCTACGAGCAGTACTTC.

V usage is TRBV10-2 and J usage is TRBJ1-2; D is unresolved. CDR3 length equals 15 residues. V gave up 2 bases and J gave up 2 bases, with 12 bases separating them. The germline gives CDR1 WSHSY, CDR2 SAAADI. CDR3 bases: TGCGCCAGCAGTGAGAATGAGGGAATCAACTATGGCTACACCTTC. Translation: CASSENEGINYGYTF.

A remark on this clone: The same CDR3 also results from other DNA sequences found in this sample. V gene TRBV27 combines with J gene TRBJ2-7, with TRBD1 identical over 7 bases. Per the germline V gene, CDR1 is MNHEY and CDR2 is SMNVEV (reference sequence). After removal of 6 bases from V and 3 bases from J, the junction contained 2 bases not matched to a gene. CDR3 length: 12 amino acids. DNA of the CDR3: TGTGCCAGCAGGACAGGGAGCTACGAGCAGTACTTC. Amino acid sequence: CASRTGSYEQYF.

As to this clone: The same CDR3 arises from other DNA sequences in this sample as well. V and J are TRBV6-5 and TRBJ1-4, with TRBD1 matching over 7 bases. Trimming cost V 6 bases and J 3 bases; bases outside gene matches: 1. The CDR3 length is 13 residues. The germline V gene has CDR1 MNHEY and CDR2 SVGAGI. The CDR3 DNA follows: TGTGCCAGCAGGGGACAGCCTAATGAAAAACTGTTTTTT. Its translation is CASRGQPNEKLFF.

The CDR3 region is CAWSLEQGDLVYEQYF. CDR3 DNA sequence: TGTGCCTGGAGTTTGGAACAGGGGGATTTGGTCTACGAGCAGTACTTC. V and J are TRBV30 and TRBJ2-7, with 8 bases fitting TRBD1. V shed 2 bases and J 3 bases; nucleotides not matched to a gene: 12. CDR1 and CDR2 (germline): GTSNPN, SVGIG (reference sequence). The CDR3 runs 16 residues.

A remark on this clone: An end of the junction differs from the germline gene, which may be a read error. V is TRBV29-1 and J is TRBJ2-1; possibly TRBD2 for D (5 bases). CDR1 is SQVTM, CDR2 ANQGSEA, per germline. The CDR3 spans 12 residues. CDR3 DNA sequence: TGCAGCGTAGAAGGACTTTACAATGAGCAGTTCTTC. It translates to CSVEGLYNEQFF.

The chain joins TRBV5-6 to TRBJ2-7; D gene uncertain. CDR3 length: 13 residues. The germline CDR1 and CDR2 sequences are SGHDT and YYEEEE. The V gene lost 2 bases and the J gene lost 0 bases, with 6 bases spanning the gap. CDR3 nucleotide sequence: TGTGCCAGCAGCTTTGAATTCTCCTACGAGCAGTACTTC. This encodes CASSFEFSYEQYF.

The rearrangement joins TRBV4-1 to TRBJ2-1, with TRBD2 matching over 9 bases. The V segment lost 1 base and the J segment 6 bases; nucleotides outside the gene matches: 10. Per the germline V gene, CDR1 is MGHRA and CDR2 is YSYEKL. This CDR3 has 17 amino acids. In nucleotides, the CDR3 is TGCGCCAGCAGCCAAGTGGGCGGGGGGGAAGTCGGCAATGAGCAGTTCTTC. Translating it yields CASSQVGGGEVGNEQFF.

This CDR3 reads CASSLDTPGEQYF. The CDR3 nucleotides are TGCGCCAGCAGCTTGGATACACCGGGCGAGCAGTACTTC. This chain joins TRBV5-1 and TRBJ2-7, with unresolved D. Trimming shortened V by 0 bases and J by 6 bases, and 10 bases separated the two germline ends. Per germline, CDR1 SGHRS and CDR2 YFSETQ. The CDR3 has 13 residues.

The chain is built from TRBV7-9 and TRBJ1-5; D is perhaps TRBD1 (5 bases). This CDR3 has 16 amino acids. CDR1 and CDR2 from the germline V gene are SEHNR and FQNEAQ (reference sequence). V was clipped by 0 bases and J by 1 base, with 10 bases between them. CDR3 residues: CASSLAGRGSNQPQHF. As DNA, the CDR3 is TGTGCCAGCAGCTTAGCGGGACGCGGGAGCAATCAGCCCCAGCATTTT.

V and J are TRBV19 and TRBJ2-7; 9 bases map to TRBD1. V lost 10 bases and J lost 6; bases outside the gene matches: 13. The V gene's germline CDR1 is LNHDA and CDR2 SQIVND (reference sequence). The length of the CDR3 is 14 residues. The CDR3 region is CATQRGLTGGEQYF. CDR3 DNA: TGTGCCACCCAGAGGGGCCTGACAGGGGGCGAGCAGTACTTC.

A single count supports this clone. Other DNA sequences from this sample encode an identical CDR3 as well. The chain uses TRBV6-5 and TRBJ1-2; D is uncertain. Deletions cut 2 bases from V and 2 bases from J, with 9 bases between. This CDR3 has 14 amino acids. Germline V gives CDR1 MNHEY, CDR2 SVGAGI. CDR3 nucleotide sequence: TGTGCCAGCAGTTACGAGGGCCTAAACTATGGCTACACCTTC. Encoded protein: CASSYEGLNYGYTF.

The CDR3 sequence is CASQKTYEQYF. The CDR3 DNA follows: TGTGCCAGCCAGAAAACCTACGAGCAGTACTTC. The chain recombines TRBV2 with TRBJ2-7; D unclear. The CDR3 consists of 11 residues. Trimming pared 8 bases from V and 2 bases from J, leaving 7 bases between. CDR1 and CDR2 from the germline V gene are SNHLY and FYNNEI.

The chain recombines TRBV2 with TRBJ2-5, with 7 positions matching TRBD2. The CDR3 contains 15 residues. The ends lost 2 bases at V and 1 base at J; junction bases unmatched: 4. CDR1 is SNHLY and CDR2 is FYNNEI in the germline V gene. In DNA, the CDR3 is TGTGCCAGCAGTGAATCCGGGAGGTCCCAAGAGACCCAGTACTTC. This gives the protein CASSESGRSQETQYF.

CDR3 sequence reads: CASSLSVAGTDTQYF. The DNA of the CDR3 is TGTGCCAGCAGTTTATCGGTGGCAGGCACAGATACGCAGTATTTT. This rearrangement joins TRBV28 to TRBJ2-3; D is uncertain. Germline loops: CDR1 MDHEN, CDR2 SYDVKM. V gave up 1 base and J gave up 1 base, with 9 bases separating them. The CDR3 extends over 15 amino acids.

This rearrangement joins TRBV13 to TRBJ2-7; 7 positions match TRBD1. Trimming removed 4 bases from V and 4 bases from J; junction bases left unmatched: 13. CDR1 and CDR2 from the germline V gene are PRHDT and FYEKMQ (reference sequence). The CDR3 runs 16 residues. The CDR3, as DNA: TGTGCCAGCAGCTCCACAGGGGCGTTGGGGGCTTACGAGCAGTACTTC. Translation gives CASSSTGALGAYEQYF.

This sequence joins TRBV7-9 and TRBJ2-7; TRBD2 matches at 8 bases. Per germline, CDR1 SEHNR and CDR2 FQNEAQ (reference sequence). Trimming took 3 bases from V and 3 from J; bases not matched to a gene: 13. The CDR3 consists of 17 residues. The CDR3, as DNA: TGTGCCAGCAGCTTCGTGGGCGGAGCGGGGGTTCGCTACGAGCAGTACTTC. Protein sequence: CASSFVGGAGVRYEQYF. The entire variable domain, with the rest obtained from reference TRBV7-9 and TRBJ2-7, is as follows: DTGVSQNPRHKITKRGQNVTFRCDPISEHNRLYWYRQTLGQGPEFLTYFQNEAQLEKSRLLSDRFSAERPKGSFSTLEIQRTEQGDSAMYLCASSFVGGAGVRYEQYFGPGTRLTVT.

This clone appeared once. V usage is TRBV4-3 and J usage is TRBJ2-5; tentative D call: TRBD2 (6 bases). This CDR3 is built from 17 residues. Deletions cut 2 bases from V and 4 bases from J, with 20 bases between. The germline CDR1 and CDR2 sequences are LGHNA and YSLEER. CDR3 protein: CASSQNLGEGRLETQYF. The CDR3 nucleotides are TGCGCCAGCAGCCAAAACCTCGGTGAGGGGAGGTTAGAGACCCAGTACTTC.

V usage is TRBV7-6 and J usage is TRBJ2-3, with D maybe TRBD2 (6 bases). CDR3 size: 16 residues. The V end lost 1 base, the J end lost 6 bases, and 17 bases lay between the germline ends. Germline V gene sequence: CDR1 SGHVS, CDR2 FNYEAQ. CDR3 protein: CASSLVGDFPGDTQYF. DNA for the CDR3: TGTGCCAGCAGCTTAGTCGGGGACTTCCCAGGGGATACGCAGTATTTT.

This chain uses TRBV28 with TRBJ2-7; D ambiguous. The CDR3 spans 13 residues. The germline V gene has CDR1 MDHEN and CDR2 SYDVKM. V was pared by 6 bases and J by 7 bases, with 16 bases between. CDR3 sequence: CASSPPSIWEQYF. Here the CDR3 DNA reads TGTGCCAGCAGCCCCCCCTCGATCTGGGAGCAGTACTTC.

This clone was seen only once. The chain uses TRBV5-1 and TRBJ2-1; TRBD2 might be the D (6 bases). Per germline, CDR1 SGHRS and CDR2 YFSETQ. With 3 bases removed from V and 6 bases from J, the gap between germline ends came to 16 bases. CDR3 size: 15 residues. CDR3 residues: CASSSAGGPANEQFF. The CDR3 DNA reads TGCGCCAGCAGCTCCGCAGGAGGGCCCGCCAATGAGCAGTTCTTC.

J is TRBJ1-5 and V is TRBV28; 7 bases map to TRBD1. The CDR3 consists of 15 residues. Germline CDR1 and CDR2: MDHEN and SYDVKM. V dropped 0 bases and J dropped 5; count of bases not matched to a gene: 4. CDR3 DNA: TGTGCCAGCAGTTTATGGACAGGGAGTGATCAGCCCCAGCATTTT. This codes for CASSLWTGSDQPQHF.

As concerns this clone: The same CDR3 can be traced to other DNA sequences in this sample. The chain combines TRBV4-3 with TRBJ2-7; 8 nucleotides match TRBD2. This CDR3 has 15 amino acids. V lost 1 base, J lost 1 base, and 3 bases stayed unmatched. The germline V gene has CDR1 LGHNA and CDR2 YSLEER. CDR3 bases: TGCGCCAGCAGCCAAGTACTAGCGGAGTCCTACGAGCAGTACTTC. Translated, it gives CASSQVLAESYEQYF.

V is TRBV7-8 and J is TRBJ1-1; unclear D gene. CDR1 is SGHVS, CDR2 FQNEAQ, per germline. The V end lost 2 bases, the J end lost 4 bases, and 11 bases lay between the germline ends. This CDR3 is built from 14 residues. The CDR3 loop reads CASSLPGVATEAFF. CDR3 DNA sequence: TGTGCCAGCAGCTTACCTGGGGTTGCCACTGAAGCTTTCTTT.

Of note for this clone: The junction departs from germline at one end; a sequencing error may be responsible. V usage is TRBV28 and J usage is TRBJ2-7; 8 nucleotides match TRBD1. Germline V gene lookup returns CDR1 MDHEN and CDR2 SYDVKM. The CDR3 spans 11 residues. CDR3 region: CASSGGQGPDF. The DNA of the CDR3 is TGTGCCAGCAGCGGAGGACAGGGCCCTGACTTC.

The rearrangement links TRBV11-2 to TRBJ2-4; D unclear. The germline gives CDR1 SGHAT, CDR2 FQNNGV. V was pared by 1 base and J by 8 bases, with 9 bases between. This CDR3 region has 13 residues. CDR3 sequence (DNA): TGTGCCAGCAGCTTAGCAGGATGGGACATTCAGTACTTC. This translates into CASSLAGWDIQYF.

The chain employs TRBV20-1 and TRBJ1-2; D possibly corresponds to TRBD1 (6 bases). V lost 8 bases and J lost 2, with 9 bases in between. The length of the CDR3 is 11 residues. Germline CDR1 is DFQATT and CDR2 is SNEGSKA (reference sequence). The CDR3 loop is CSPGQNYGYTF. For the CDR3, the DNA is TGCAGTCCTGGACAGAACTATGGCTACACCTTC.